The present entry profiles one TCR beta chain with its context. Its cognate antigen is unknown. This CDR3 is 12 amino acids long. The germline gives CDR1 MDHEN, CDR2 SYDVKM. V lost 5 bases to trimming and J lost 9 bases, with 11 bases between them. This sample stems from a study of beta chain features in type 1 diabetes. Study results and caveats: The study found moderately but significantly shorter TCRB CDR3s in all four CD4+ subsets of Type 1 diabetes patients. Since sequencing was performed on cDNA, cells with high TCR expression could be over-represented.

The isolated RNA, all of it, was reverse transcribed, so expressed TCRB transcripts were what got sequenced. An average of about 3.57 million reads was obtained for naive, central memory and regulatory T cell samples. The method was immunoSEQ multiplex PCR; TCRdb's version includes in-frame clones alone and lacks a portion of them. The table includes fewer than 150,000 clones, less than 8.5% detected once. Specimen: central memory CD4+ T cells from blood. This chain connects TRBV28 to TRBJ1-5; D may be TRBD1 (5 bases). This clonotype was sampled from a young woman in good health. CDR3 region: CASSVGQPPQHF. The CDR3 nucleotides read TGTGCCAGCAGTGTGGGGCAGCCGCCCCAGCATTTT. The entire variable domain, with the rest obtained from reference TRBV28 and TRBJ1-5, is as follows: DVKVTQSSRYLVKRTGEKVFLECVQDMDHENMFWYRQDPGLGLRLIYFSYDVKMKEKGDIPEGYSVSREKKERFSLILESASTNQTSMYLCASSVGQPPQHFGDGTRLSIL.